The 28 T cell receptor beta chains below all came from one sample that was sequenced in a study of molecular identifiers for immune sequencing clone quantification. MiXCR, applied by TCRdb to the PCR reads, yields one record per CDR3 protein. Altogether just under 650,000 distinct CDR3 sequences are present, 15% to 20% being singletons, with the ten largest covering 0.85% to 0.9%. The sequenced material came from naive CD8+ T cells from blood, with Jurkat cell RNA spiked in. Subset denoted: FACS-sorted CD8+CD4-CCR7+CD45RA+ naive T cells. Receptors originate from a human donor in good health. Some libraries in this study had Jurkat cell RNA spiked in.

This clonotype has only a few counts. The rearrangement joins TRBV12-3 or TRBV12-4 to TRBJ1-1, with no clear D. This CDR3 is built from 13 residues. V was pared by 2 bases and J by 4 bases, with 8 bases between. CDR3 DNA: TGTGCCAGCAGTTTATCGGAGATCACTGAAGCTTTCTTT. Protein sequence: CASSLSEITEAFF.

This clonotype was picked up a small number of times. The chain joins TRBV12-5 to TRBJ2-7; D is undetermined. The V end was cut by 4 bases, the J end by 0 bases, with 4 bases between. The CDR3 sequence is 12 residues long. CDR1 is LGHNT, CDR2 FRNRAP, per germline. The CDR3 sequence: CASGWTSYEQYF. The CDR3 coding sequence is TGTGCTAGTGGTTGGACCTCCTACGAGCAGTACTTC.

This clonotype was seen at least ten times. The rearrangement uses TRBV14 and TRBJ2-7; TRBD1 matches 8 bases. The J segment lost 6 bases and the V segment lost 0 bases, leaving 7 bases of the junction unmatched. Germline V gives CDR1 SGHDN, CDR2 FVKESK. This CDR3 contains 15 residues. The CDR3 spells CASSQEQGGSSEQYF. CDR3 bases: TGTGCCAGCAGCCAAGAACAGGGGGGCTCGTCCGAGCAGTACTTC.

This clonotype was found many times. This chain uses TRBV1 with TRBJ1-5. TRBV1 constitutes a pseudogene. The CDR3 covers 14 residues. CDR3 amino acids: CTSSQGPDNQPQHF. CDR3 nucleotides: TGCACCAGCAGCCAAGGGCCGGATAATCAGCCCCAGCATTTT.

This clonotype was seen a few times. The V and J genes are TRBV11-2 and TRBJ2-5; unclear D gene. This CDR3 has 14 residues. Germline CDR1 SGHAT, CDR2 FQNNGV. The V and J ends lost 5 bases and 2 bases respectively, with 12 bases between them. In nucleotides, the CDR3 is TGTGCCAGCAGCACACCGGGTATTCAAGAGACCCAGTACTTC. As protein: CASSTPGIQETQYF.

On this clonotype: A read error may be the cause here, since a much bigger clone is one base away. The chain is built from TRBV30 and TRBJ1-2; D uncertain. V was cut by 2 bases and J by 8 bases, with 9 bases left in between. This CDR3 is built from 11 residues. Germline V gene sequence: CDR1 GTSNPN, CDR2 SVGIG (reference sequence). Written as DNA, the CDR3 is TGTGCCTGGAGTCATACTCAAGGCTACACCTTC. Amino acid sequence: CAWSHTQGYTF.

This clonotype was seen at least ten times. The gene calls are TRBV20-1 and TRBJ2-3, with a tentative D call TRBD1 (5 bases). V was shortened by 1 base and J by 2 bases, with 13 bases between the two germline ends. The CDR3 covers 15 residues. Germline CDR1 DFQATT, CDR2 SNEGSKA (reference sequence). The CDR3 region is CSARVIGVNTDTQYF. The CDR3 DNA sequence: TGCAGTGCTAGAGTAATAGGGGTCAACACAGATACGCAGTATTTT.

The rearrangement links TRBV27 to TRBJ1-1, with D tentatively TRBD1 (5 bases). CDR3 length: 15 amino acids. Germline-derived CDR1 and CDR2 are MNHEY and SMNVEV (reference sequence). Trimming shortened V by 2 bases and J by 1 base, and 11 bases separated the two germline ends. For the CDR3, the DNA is TGTGCCAGCAGTTTAAGTGGACACCCGAACACTGAAGCTTTCTTT. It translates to CASSLSGHPNTEAFF.

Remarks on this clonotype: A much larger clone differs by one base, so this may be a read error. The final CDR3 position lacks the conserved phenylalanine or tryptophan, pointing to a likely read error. The CDR3 reads CASSQDEWGTGNEQFS. The CDR3 bases are TGTGCCAGCAGCCAAGATGAGTGGGGAACAGGTAATGAGCAGTTCTCC. The V call is TRBV4-2, the J call TRBJ2-1, with D tentatively TRBD1 (5 bases). This CDR3 has 16 residues. V was cut by 0 bases and J by 7 bases, with 16 bases left in between. Germline assignment: CDR1 LGHNA and CDR2 YNFKEQ.

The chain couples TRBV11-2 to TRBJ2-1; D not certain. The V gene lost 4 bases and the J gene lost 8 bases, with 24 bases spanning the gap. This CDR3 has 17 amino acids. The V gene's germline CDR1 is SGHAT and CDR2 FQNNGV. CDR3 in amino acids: CASSSPTATKPFDEQFF. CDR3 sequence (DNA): TGTGCCAGCAGCTCGCCGACTGCAACAAAGCCCTTCGATGAGCAGTTCTTC.

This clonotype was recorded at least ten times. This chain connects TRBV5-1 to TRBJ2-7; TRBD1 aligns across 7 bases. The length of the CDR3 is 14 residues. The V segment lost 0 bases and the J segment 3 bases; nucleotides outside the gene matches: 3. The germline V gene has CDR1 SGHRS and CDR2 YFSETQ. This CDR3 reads CASSLGQGIYEQYF. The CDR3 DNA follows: TGCGCCAGCAGCTTGGGACAGGGAATCTACGAGCAGTACTTC. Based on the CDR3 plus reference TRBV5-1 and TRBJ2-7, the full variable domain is KAGVTQTPRYLIKTRGQQVTLSCSPISGHRSVSWYQQTPGQGLQFLFEYFSETQRNKGNFPGRFSGRQFSNSRSEMNVSTLELGDSALYLCASSLGQGIYEQYFGPGTRLTVT.

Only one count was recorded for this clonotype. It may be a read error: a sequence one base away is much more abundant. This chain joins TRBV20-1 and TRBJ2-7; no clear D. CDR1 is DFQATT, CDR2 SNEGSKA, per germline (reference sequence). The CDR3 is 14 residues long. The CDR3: CSARDTDPTYERYF. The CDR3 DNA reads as TGCAGTGCTAGAGATACCGACCCGACTTACGAGCGGTACTTC.

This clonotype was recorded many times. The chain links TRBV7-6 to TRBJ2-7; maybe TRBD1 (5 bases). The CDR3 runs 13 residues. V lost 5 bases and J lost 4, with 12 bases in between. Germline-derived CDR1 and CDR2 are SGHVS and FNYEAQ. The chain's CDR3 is CASSPGYYYEQYF. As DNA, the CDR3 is TGTGCCAGCAGCCCAGGGTATTATTACGAGCAGTACTTC.

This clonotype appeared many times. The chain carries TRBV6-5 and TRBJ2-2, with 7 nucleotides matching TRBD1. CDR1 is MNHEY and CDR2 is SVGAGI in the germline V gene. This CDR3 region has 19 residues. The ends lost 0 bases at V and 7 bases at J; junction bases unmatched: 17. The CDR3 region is CASSYSTTGALFVGGELFF. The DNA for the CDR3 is TGTGCCAGCAGTTACTCGACCACAGGGGCGCTTTTTGTGGGCGGGGAGCTGTTTTTT.

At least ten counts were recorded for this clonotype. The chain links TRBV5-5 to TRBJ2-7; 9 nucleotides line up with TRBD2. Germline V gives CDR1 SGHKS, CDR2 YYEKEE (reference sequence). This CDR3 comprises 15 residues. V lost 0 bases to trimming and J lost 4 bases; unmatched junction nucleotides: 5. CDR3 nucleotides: TGTGCCAGCAGCTTGGGACTAGCGGAGGGGTACGAGCAGTACTTC. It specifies CASSLGLAEGYEQYF.

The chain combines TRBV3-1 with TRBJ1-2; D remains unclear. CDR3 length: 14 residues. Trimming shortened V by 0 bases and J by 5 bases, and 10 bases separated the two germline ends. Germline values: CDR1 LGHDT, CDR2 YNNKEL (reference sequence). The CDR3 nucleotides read TGTGCCAGCAGCCAAGAGAGAAGGAGTTATGGCTACACCTTC. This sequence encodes CASSQERRSYGYTF.

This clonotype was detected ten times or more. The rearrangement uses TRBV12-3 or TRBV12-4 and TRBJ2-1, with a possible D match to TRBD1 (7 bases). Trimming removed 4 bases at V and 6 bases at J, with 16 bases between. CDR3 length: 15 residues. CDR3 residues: CASSSQGGPANEQFF. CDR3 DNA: TGTGCCAGCAGTTCCCAGGGGGGCCCCGCCAATGAGCAGTTCTTC.

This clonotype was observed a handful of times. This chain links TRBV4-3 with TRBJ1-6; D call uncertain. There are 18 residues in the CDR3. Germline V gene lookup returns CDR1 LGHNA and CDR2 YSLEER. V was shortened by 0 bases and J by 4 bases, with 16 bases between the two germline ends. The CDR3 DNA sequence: TGCGCCAGCAGCCAAGATCCGAAACCGGGTCTTTATAATTCACCCCTCCACTTT. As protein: CASSQDPKPGLYNSPLHF.

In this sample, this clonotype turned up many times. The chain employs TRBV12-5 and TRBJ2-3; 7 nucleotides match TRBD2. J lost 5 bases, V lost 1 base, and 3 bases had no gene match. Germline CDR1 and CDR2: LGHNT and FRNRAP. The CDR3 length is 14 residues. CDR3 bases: TGTGCTAGTGGTTTGGGGGGGGGAGTAGATACGCAGTATTTT. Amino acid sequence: CASGLGGGVDTQYF.

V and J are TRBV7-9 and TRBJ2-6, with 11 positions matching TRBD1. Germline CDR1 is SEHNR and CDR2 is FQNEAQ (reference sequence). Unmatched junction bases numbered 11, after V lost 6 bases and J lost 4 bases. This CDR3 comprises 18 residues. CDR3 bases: TGTGCCAGCAGGGCGGACAGGGGGCATAGCTTGGGGGCCAACGTCCTGACTTTC. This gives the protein CASRADRGHSLGANVLTF.

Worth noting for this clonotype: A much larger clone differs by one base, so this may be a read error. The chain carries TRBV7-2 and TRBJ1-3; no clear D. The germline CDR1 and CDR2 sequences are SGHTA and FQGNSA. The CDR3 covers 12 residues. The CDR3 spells CASSVAGNAIYF. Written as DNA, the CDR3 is TGTGCCAGCAGCGTCGCTGGAAACGCCATATATTTT.

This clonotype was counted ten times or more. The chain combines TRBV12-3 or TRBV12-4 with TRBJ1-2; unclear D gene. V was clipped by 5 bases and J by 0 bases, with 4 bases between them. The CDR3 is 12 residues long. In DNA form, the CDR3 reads TGTGCCAGCAGTCTTACTAACTATGGCTACACCTTC. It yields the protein CASSLTNYGYTF.

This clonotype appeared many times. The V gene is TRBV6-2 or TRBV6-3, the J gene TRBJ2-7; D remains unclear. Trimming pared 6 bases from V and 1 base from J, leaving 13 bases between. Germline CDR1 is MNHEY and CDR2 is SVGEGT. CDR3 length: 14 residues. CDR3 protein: CASSHPGQSYEQYF. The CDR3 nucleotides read TGTGCCAGCAGCCATCCGGGCCAATCCTACGAGCAGTACTTC.

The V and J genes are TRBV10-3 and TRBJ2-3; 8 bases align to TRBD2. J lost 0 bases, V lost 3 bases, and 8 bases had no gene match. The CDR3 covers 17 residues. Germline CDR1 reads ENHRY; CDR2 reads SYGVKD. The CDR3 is CAISELGTSGSTDTQYF. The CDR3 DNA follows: TGTGCCATCAGTGAACTAGGAACTAGCGGTAGCACAGATACGCAGTATTTT.

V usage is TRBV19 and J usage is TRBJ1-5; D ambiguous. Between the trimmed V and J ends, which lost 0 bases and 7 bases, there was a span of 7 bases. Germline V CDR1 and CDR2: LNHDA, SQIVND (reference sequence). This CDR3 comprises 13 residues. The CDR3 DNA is TGTGCCAGTAGTATAGATGACCCCCAGCCCCAGCATTTT. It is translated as CASSIDDPQPQHF.

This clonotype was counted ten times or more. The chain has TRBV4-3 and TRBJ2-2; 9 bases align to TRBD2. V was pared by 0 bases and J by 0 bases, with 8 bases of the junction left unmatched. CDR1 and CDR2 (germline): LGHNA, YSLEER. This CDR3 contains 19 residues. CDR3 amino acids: CASSQDRLAGTANTGELFF. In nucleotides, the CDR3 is TGCGCCAGCAGCCAAGATCGGCTAGCGGGGACCGCGAACACCGGGGAGCTGTTTTTT.

For the CDR3, the DNA is TGTGCCAGCAGTTTATGGGGCAGGGCCCAAGAGACCCAGTACTTC. Translation: CASSLWGRAQETQYF. This chain links TRBV27 with TRBJ2-5; D might be TRBD1 (5 bases). Germline values: CDR1 MNHEY, CDR2 SMNVEV (reference sequence). The CDR3 covers 15 residues. Trimming left V 1 base short and J 1 base short, with 10 bases between.

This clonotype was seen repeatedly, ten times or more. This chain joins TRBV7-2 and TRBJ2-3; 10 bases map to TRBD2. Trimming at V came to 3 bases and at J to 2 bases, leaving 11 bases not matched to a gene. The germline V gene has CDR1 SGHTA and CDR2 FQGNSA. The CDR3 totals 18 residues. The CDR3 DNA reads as TGTGCCAGCAGCTTGGGACAAGCGGGAGGGGGTGTCACAGATACGCAGTATTTT. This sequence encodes CASSLGQAGGGVTDTQYF. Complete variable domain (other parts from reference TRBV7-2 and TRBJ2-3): GAGVSQSPSNKVTEKGKDVELRCDPISGHTALYWYRQSLGQGLEFLIYFQGNSAPDKSGLPSDRFSAERTGGSVSTLTIQRTQQEDSAVYLCASSLGQAGGGVTDTQYFGPGTRLTVL.